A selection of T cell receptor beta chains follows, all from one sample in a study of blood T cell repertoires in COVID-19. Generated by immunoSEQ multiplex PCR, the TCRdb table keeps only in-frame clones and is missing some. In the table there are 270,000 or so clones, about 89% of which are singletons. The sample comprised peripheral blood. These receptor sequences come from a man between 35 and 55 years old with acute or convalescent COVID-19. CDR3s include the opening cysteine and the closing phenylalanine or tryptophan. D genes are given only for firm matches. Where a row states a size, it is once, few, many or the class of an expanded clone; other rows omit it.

CDR3 protein: CASSLFSGSTDTQYF
CDR3 DNA: TGTGCCAGCAGCTTGTTTAGCGGCAGCACAGATACGCAGTATTTT
V gene: TRBV7-2
J gene: TRBJ2-3
clone size: -
D gene: -

CDR3 protein: CASSLTRFGEAFF
CDR3 DNA: TGTGCCAGCAGCTTAACCAGGTTCGGTGAAGCTTTCTTT
V gene: TRBV7-3
J gene: TRBJ1-1
clone size: -
D gene: -

CDR3 protein: CASSLAGGTGNEQFF
CDR3 DNA: TGCGCCAGCAGCTTGGCGGGGGGGACAGGGAATGAGCAGTTCTTC
V gene: TRBV5-1
J gene: TRBJ2-1
clone size: -
D gene: -

CDR3 protein: CASSNGQGYEQYF
CDR3 DNA: TGTGCCAGCAGTAACGGACAGGGCTACGAGCAGTACTTC
V gene: TRBV6-5
J gene: TRBJ2-7
clone size: -
D gene: TRBD1

CDR3 protein: CASSFGNEKLFF
CDR3 DNA: TGTGCCAGCAGCTTCGGTAATGAAAAACTGTTTTTT
V gene: TRBV11-2
J gene: TRBJ1-4
clone size: -
D gene: -

CDR3 protein: CASSPSRTYFNEQFF
CDR3 DNA: TGTGCCAGCAGCCCCTCCAGGACTTACTTCAATGAGCAGTTCTTC
V gene: TRBV5-6
J gene: TRBJ2-1
clone size: -
D gene: -

CDR3 protein: CASSRGNEQYF
CDR3 DNA: TGTGCCAGCAGTCGGGGGAACGAGCAGTACTTC
V gene: TRBV12-3/TRBV12-4
J gene: TRBJ2-7
clone size: -
D gene: -

CDR3 protein: CASSIRILASTGELFF
CDR3 DNA: TGTGCCAGTAGTATAAGAATACTAGCGAGTACCGGGGAGCTGTTTTTT
V gene: TRBV19
J gene: TRBJ2-2
clone size: few
D gene: TRBD2

CDR3 protein: CASSLGQEVGGYTF
CDR3 DNA: TGCGCCAGCAGCCTGGGACAGGAGGTGGGTGGCTACACCTTC
V gene: TRBV5-1
J gene: TRBJ1-2
clone size: -
D gene: TRBD1

CDR3 protein: CASSQGGVETQYF
CDR3 DNA: TGTGCCAGCAGCCAAGGGGGCGTGGAGACCCAGTACTTC
V gene: TRBV3-1/TRBV3-2
J gene: TRBJ2-5
clone size: -
D gene: -

CDR3 protein: CASSSTGTSGEQFF
CDR3 DNA: TGCGCCAGCAGCTCGACCGGGACTAGCGGTGAGCAGTTCTTC
V gene: TRBV5-1
J gene: TRBJ2-1
clone size: -
D gene: TRBD2

CDR3 protein: CSVHSGIQFF
CDR3 DNA: TGCAGCGTACATTCGGGTATACAGTTCTTC
V gene: TRBV29-1
J gene: TRBJ2-1
clone size: few
D gene: -

CDR3 protein: CSASFYNEQFF
CDR3 DNA: TGCAGTGCTTCATTCTACAATGAGCAGTTCTTC
V gene: TRBV20-1
J gene: TRBJ2-1
clone size: -
D gene: -

CDR3 protein: CATSRDLGQVSYSPLHF
CDR3 DNA: TGTGCCACCAGCAGAGATCTCGGACAGGTGTCTTATTCACCCCTCCACTTT
V gene: TRBV15
J gene: TRBJ1-6
clone size: -
D gene: TRBD1

CDR3 protein: CASSKEQNQPQHF
CDR3 DNA: TGTGCCAGCAGCAAGGAACAGAATCAGCCCCAGCATTTT
V gene: TRBV3-1/TRBV3-2
J gene: TRBJ1-5
clone size: -
D gene: -

CDR3 protein: CASSRINRVTMYTEAFF
CDR3 DNA: TGTGCCAGCAGCCGAATAAACAGGGTTACCATGTACACTGAAGCTTTCTTT
V gene: TRBV5-6
J gene: TRBJ1-1
clone size: -
D gene: -

CDR3 protein: CASREGLNEQFF
CDR3 DNA: TGTGCCAGCAGGGAGGGACTCAATGAGCAGTTCTTC
V gene: TRBV6-6
J gene: TRBJ2-1
clone size: -
D gene: -

CDR3 protein: CASSPYGQGGTEAFF
CDR3 DNA: TGTGCCAGCTCACCATACGGACAGGGAGGGACTGAAGCTTTCTTT
V gene: TRBV18
J gene: TRBJ1-1
clone size: few
D gene: TRBD1

CDR3 protein: CASSQDSLSGNTIYF
CDR3 DNA: TGTGCCAGCAGCCAAGATAGCCTCTCTGGAAACACCATATATTTT
V gene: TRBV3-1/TRBV3-2
J gene: TRBJ1-3
clone size: -
D gene: -

CDR3 protein: CATTPRRDNEQFF
CDR3 DNA: TGTGCCACCACTCCCCGCCGGGACAATGAGCAGTTCTTC
V gene: TRBV10-3
J gene: TRBJ2-1
clone size: -
D gene: -

CDR3 protein: CASSFRQGDNQPQHF
CDR3 DNA: TGTGCCAGCAGTTTCCGACAGGGTGACAATCAGCCCCAGCATTTT
V gene: TRBV6-5
J gene: TRBJ1-5
clone size: once
D gene: TRBD1

CDR3 protein: CASSEYRQGNYGYTF
CDR3 DNA: TGTGCCAGCAGTGAATATCGACAGGGCAACTATGGCTACACCTTC
V gene: TRBV6-1
J gene: TRBJ1-2
clone size: -
D gene: TRBD1

CDR3 protein: CASRLGTSYEQYF
CDR3 DNA: TGTGCCAGCCGTTTGGGGACTAGTTACGAGCAGTACTTC
V gene: TRBV11-2
J gene: TRBJ2-7
clone size: -
D gene: TRBD2

CDR3 protein: CASSLRYGGLFF
CDR3 DNA: TGTGCCAGTAGTCTTCGGTATGGAGGGCTGTTTTTT
V gene: TRBV19
J gene: TRBJ1-4
clone size: -
D gene: -

CDR3 protein: CASSWDRVTEAFF
CDR3 DNA: TGTGCCAGCAGTTGGGACAGGGTAACTGAAGCTTTCTTT
V gene: TRBV27
J gene: TRBJ1-1
clone size: -
D gene: TRBD1

CDR3 protein: CASSSRQNTEAFF
CDR3 DNA: TGTGCCAGCAGCAGCCGACAGAACACTGAAGCTTTCTTT
V gene: TRBV7-2
J gene: TRBJ1-1
clone size: -
D gene: -

CDR3 protein: CASSSRTTGSTDTQYF
CDR3 DNA: TGTGCCAGCAGTTCCAGGACCACAGGTAGCACAGATACGCAGTATTTT
V gene: TRBV27
J gene: TRBJ2-3
clone size: -
D gene: -

CDR3 protein: CSVYAGGPYEQYF
CDR3 DNA: TGCAGCGTTTATGCGGGGGGCCCCTACGAGCAGTACTTC
V gene: TRBV29-1
J gene: TRBJ2-7
clone size: -
D gene: TRBD2

CDR3 protein: CASSVGAMGQVPEKLFF
CDR3 DNA: TGTGCCAGCAGCGTAGGGGCTATGGGGCAGGTGCCCGAAAAACTGTTTTTT
V gene: TRBV9
J gene: TRBJ1-4
clone size: -
D gene: -

CDR3 protein: CASSLLGAYGYTF
CDR3 DNA: TGTGCCAGCAGCTTACTTGGGGCTTATGGCTACACCTTC
V gene: TRBV7-2
J gene: TRBJ1-2
clone size: few
D gene: -

CDR3 protein: CATNPGVNTGELFF
CDR3 DNA: TGTGCCACCAATCCGGGGGTAAACACCGGGGAGCTGTTTTTT
V gene: TRBV15
J gene: TRBJ2-2
clone size: -
D gene: -

CDR3 protein: CATSAPGADTQYF
CDR3 DNA: TGTGCCACCAGTGCTCCAGGGGCAGATACGCAGTATTTT
V gene: TRBV24-1
J gene: TRBJ2-3
clone size: -
D gene: -

CDR3 protein: CASSPDGGIYGYTF
CDR3 DNA: TGTGCCAGCAGCCCGGACGGAGGGATCTATGGCTACACCTTC
V gene: TRBV3-1/TRBV3-2
J gene: TRBJ1-2
clone size: -
D gene: -

CDR3 protein: CASNRGGTVTDTQYF
CDR3 DNA: TGTGCCAGTAACCGAGGAGGAACAGTCACAGATACGCAGTATTTT
V gene: TRBV19
J gene: TRBJ2-3
clone size: -
D gene: -

CDR3 protein: CASSQGLTGTSSYNSPLHF
CDR3 DNA: TGTGCCAGCAGCCAAGGATTAACAGGGACTAGCTCCTATAATTCACCCCTCCACTTT
V gene: TRBV4-2
J gene: TRBJ1-6
clone size: -
D gene: -

CDR3 protein: CASSLGGSGGTDTQYF
CDR3 DNA: TGCGCCAGCAGCTTGGGAGGAAGCGGGGGCACTGATACGCAGTATTTT
V gene: TRBV5-1
J gene: TRBJ2-3
clone size: -
D gene: TRBD2

CDR3 protein: CASSPLPGAADTQYF
CDR3 DNA: TGTGCCAGCTCACCCCTTCCAGGGGCGGCAGATACGCAGTATTTT
V gene: TRBV18
J gene: TRBJ2-3
clone size: -
D gene: -

CDR3 protein: CASSDTTSYEQYF
CDR3 DNA: TGTGCCAGCAGTGATACAACGTCCTACGAGCAGTACTTC
V gene: TRBV2
J gene: TRBJ2-7
clone size: -
D gene: -

CDR3 protein: CASSETEGSYEQYF
CDR3 DNA: TGTGCCAGCAGTGAAACCGAGGGATCCTACGAGCAGTACTTC
V gene: TRBV2
J gene: TRBJ2-7
clone size: -
D gene: -

CDR3 protein: CASSDGQMNTEAFF
CDR3 DNA: TGTGCCAGCAGTGATGGGCAGATGAACACTGAAGCTTTCTTT
V gene: TRBV6-1
J gene: TRBJ1-1
clone size: -
D gene: -

CDR3 protein: CASSLRRGSSYNEQFF
CDR3 DNA: TGTGCCAGCAGTTTAAGGCGGGGCAGCTCCTACAATGAGCAGTTCTTC
V gene: TRBV27
J gene: TRBJ2-1
clone size: once
D gene: -